This T cell receptor (beta chain) was profiled in a study of CD8 T cells in Susac syndrome. Study information: Sequenced Susac syndrome patients included about six with clinically active disease and fewer than 10 in remission.

This CDR3 contains 13 residues. V lost 0 bases, J lost 3 bases, and 7 bases lay in between. Germline V gene sequence: CDR1 SGHDT, CDR2 YYEEEE. Broader study findings: Total CD8+ and CD8+ TEMRA repertoires contained 15 to 20 and five Susac-specific public clones, respectively. In Susac syndrome, CD8+ expansion was highest in TEMRA and active disease.

This clonotype came up a few times. Antigen: not known. TEMRA cells were FACS-enriched, unlike CD8+ and CD4+ T cells, which were negatively isolated. The RNA, roughly 0.45 to 1 ug, was put through reverse transcription using random hexamers. MiXCR, run by TCRdb on the immunoSEQ multiplex PCR reads, gives a single entry per CDR3 protein. The sample carries about 83,000 distinct CDR3 sequences, around 95% recorded once. This receptor was obtained from a human donor with Susac syndrome. The genes are TRBV5-6 and TRBJ2-7; D not resolved. Sequencing was done on a sample of CD8+ T cells from PBMCs. DNA for the CDR3: TGTGCCAGCAGCTTGGGTAGAGACTACGAGCAGTACTTC. The encoded protein is CASSLGRDYEQYF. Filled out from reference TRBV5-6 and TRBJ2-7, the complete variable domain reads DAGVTQSPTHLIKTRGQQVTLRCSPKSGHDTVSWYQQALGQGPQFIFQYYEEEERQRGNFPDRFSGHQFPNYSSELNVNALLLGDSALYLCASSLGRDYEQYFGPGTRLTVT.